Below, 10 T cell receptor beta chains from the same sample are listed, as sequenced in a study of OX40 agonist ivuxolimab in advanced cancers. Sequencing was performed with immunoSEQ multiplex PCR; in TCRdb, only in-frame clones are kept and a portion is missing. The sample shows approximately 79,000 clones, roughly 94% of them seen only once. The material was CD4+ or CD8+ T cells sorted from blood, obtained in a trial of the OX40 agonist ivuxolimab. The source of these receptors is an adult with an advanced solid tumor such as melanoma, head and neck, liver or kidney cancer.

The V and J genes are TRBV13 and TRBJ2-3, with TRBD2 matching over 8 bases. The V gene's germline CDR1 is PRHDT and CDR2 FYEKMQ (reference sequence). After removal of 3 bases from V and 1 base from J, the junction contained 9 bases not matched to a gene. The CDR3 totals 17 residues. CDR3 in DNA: TGTGCCAGCAGCTTCGGGACTAGTTTATTGCGCACAGATACGCAGTATTTT. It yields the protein CASSFGTSLLRTDTQYF.

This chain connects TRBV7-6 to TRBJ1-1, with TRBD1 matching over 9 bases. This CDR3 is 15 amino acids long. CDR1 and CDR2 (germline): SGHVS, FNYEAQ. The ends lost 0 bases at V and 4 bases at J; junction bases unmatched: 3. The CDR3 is CASSLAGQGATEAFF. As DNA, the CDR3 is TGTGCCAGCAGCTTAGCGGGACAGGGTGCCACTGAAGCTTTCTTT. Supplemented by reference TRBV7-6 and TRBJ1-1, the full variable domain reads GAGVSQSPRYKVTKRGQDVALRCDPISGHVSLYWYRQALGQGPEFLTYFNYEAQQDKSGLPNDRFSAERPEGSISTLTIQRTEQRDSAMYRCASSLAGQGATEAFFGQGTRLTVV.

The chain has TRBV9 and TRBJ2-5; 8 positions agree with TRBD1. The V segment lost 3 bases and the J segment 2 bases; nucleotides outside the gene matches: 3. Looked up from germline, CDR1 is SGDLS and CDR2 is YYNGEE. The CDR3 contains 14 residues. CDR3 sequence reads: CASSGGQAQETQYF. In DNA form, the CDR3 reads TGTGCCAGCAGCGGGGGACAGGCTCAAGAGACCCAGTACTTC.

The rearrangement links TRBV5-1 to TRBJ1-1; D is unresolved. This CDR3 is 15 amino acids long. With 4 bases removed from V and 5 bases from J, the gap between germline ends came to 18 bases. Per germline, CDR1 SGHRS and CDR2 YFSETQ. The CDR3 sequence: CASSPREDLGTEAFF. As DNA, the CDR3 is TGCGCCAGCAGCCCAAGGGAGGACCTCGGGACTGAAGCTTTCTTT.

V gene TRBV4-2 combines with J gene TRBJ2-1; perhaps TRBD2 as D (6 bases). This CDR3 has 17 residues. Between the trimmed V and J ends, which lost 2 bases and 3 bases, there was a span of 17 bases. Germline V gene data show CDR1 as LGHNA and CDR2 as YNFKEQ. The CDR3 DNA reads TGTGCCAGCAGCCAAAGGCATTTAGGGCGGGACTACAATGAGCAGTTCTTC. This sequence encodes CASSQRHLGRDYNEQFF.

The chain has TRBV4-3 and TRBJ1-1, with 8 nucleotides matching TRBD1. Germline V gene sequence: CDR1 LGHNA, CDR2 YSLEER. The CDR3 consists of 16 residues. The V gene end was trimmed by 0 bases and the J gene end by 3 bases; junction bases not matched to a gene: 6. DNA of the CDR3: TGCGCCAGCAGCCAAGAACGAACAGGGGGGGACACTGAAGCTTTCTTT. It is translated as CASSQERTGGDTEAFF.

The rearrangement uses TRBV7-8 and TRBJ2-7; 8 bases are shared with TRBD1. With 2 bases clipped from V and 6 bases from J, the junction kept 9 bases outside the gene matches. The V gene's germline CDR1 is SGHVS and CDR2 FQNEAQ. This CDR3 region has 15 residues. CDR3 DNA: TGTGCCAGCAGCTTATGGGGACAGGAGGTGCCCGAGCAGTACTTC. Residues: CASSLWGQEVPEQYF.

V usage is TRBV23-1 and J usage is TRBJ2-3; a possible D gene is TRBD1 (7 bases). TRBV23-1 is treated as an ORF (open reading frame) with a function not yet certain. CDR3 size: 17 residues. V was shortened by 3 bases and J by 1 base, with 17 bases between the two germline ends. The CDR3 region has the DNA TGCGCCAGCAGTCAGTGGGCCGGGGGACAGTGCACAGATACGCAGTATTTT. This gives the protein CASSQWAGGQCTDTQYF.

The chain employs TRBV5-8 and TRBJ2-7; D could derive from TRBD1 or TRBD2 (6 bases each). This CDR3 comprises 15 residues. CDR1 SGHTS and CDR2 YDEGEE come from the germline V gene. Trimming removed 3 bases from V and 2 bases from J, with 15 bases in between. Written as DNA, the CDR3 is TGTGCCAGCAGCTGGGGGGCCACAGCGACCTACGAGCAGTACTTC. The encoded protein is CASSWGATATYEQYF.

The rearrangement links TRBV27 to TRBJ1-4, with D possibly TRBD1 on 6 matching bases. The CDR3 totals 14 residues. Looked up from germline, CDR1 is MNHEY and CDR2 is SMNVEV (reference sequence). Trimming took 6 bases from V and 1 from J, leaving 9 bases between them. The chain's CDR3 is CASSPGETNEKLFF. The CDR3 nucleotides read TGTGCCAGCAGCCCAGGGGAAACTAATGAAAAACTGTTTTTT.